These T cell receptor beta chains were read from a single sample in a study of blood T cell repertoires in COVID-19. Clones were read by immunoSEQ multiplex PCR, and TCRdb kept only the in-frame ones, dropping some. The sample records some 120,000 clones, roughly 79% being singletons. The source material was peripheral blood. The receptors originated from a man aged 70-80 years with active or convalescent COVID-19. Each CDR3 is given with its conserved first and last residue. D genes are given only for firm matches. Expanded clones get a size class; other rows say once, few or many, or leave the size out.

abundance	v_gene	j_gene	d_gene	len	CDR3nt	CDR3aa
.	TRBV4-3	TRBJ2-3	TRBD1	16	TGCGCCAGCAGCCAGGGGGACAGGGGGCCTGCAGATACGCAGTATTTT	CASSQGDRGPADTQYF
.	TRBV6-2/TRBV6-3	TRBJ2-7	TRBD1	16	TGTGCCAGCAGTTACTACCGGGACAGCCCCTCCTACGAGCAGTACTTC	CASSYYRDSPSYEQYF
.	TRBV5-1	TRBJ1-2	.	14	TGCGCCAGCAGCTTGGGACTCATAAACTATGGCTACACCTTC	CASSLGLINYGYTF
.	TRBV21-1	TRBJ1-2	.	16	TGTGCCAGCAGCAAAGTCCGGGCAGGGGGCTGCTATGGCTACACCTTC	CASSKVRAGGCYGYTF
.	TRBV2	TRBJ1-1	TRBD1	16	TGTGCCAGCATAGTAGGGCCAGGGGGCATGAACACTGAAGCTTTCTTT	CASIVGPGGMNTEAFF
.	TRBV11-3	TRBJ2-7	.	16	TGTGCCAGCAGCTCCAAATGGGTGACAGATTCCTACGAGCAGTACTTC	CASSSKWVTDSYEQYF
.	TRBV4-3	TRBJ2-6	.	19	TGCGCCAGCAGCCAAGAACAGGGCACGCTACTCTCTGGGGCCAACGTCCTGACTTTC	CASSQEQGTLLSGANVLTF
.	TRBV29-1	TRBJ1-5	TRBD1	15	TGCAGCGTTTCGACAGGGCCCGCGGGCAATCAGCCCCAGCATTTT	CSVSTGPAGNQPQHF
.	TRBV20-1	TRBJ1-1	.	11	TGCAGTGCTGCGGGGGGCACTGAAGCTTTCTTT	CSAAGGTEAFF
.	TRBV2	TRBJ1-3	TRBD1	14	TGTGCCACCAGCAGGGACAGCCCAGGAAACACCATATATTTT	CATSRDSPGNTIYF
.	TRBV5-4	TRBJ1-1	TRBD1	14	TGTGCCAGCAGCAACCGGGACAGGAACACTGAAGCTTTCTTT	CASSNRDRNTEAFF
.	TRBV11-3	TRBJ2-1	.	12	TGTGCCAGCAGCTTACAGGGTGGCACGCAGTTCTTC	CASSLQGGTQFF
many	TRBV10-2	TRBJ2-3	.	15	TGCGCCAGCAGTGAGTCGCCGGTTTCCACAGATACGCAGTATTTT	CASSESPVSTDTQYF
.	TRBV19	TRBJ1-1	.	14	TGTGCCAGTAGTATACAGGGTACGAACACTGAAGCTTTCTTT	CASSIQGTNTEAFF
once	TRBV2	TRBJ1-2	.	11	TGTGCCAGCAGGAGGGATTATGGCTACACCTTC	CASRRDYGYTF
.	TRBV20-1	TRBJ2-7	TRBD2	14	TGCAGTGCTAGTTTTGAGCGGGGCTCCTACGAGCAGTACTTC	CSASFERGSYEQYF
.	TRBV5-1	TRBJ1-6	.	17	TGCGCCAGCAGCTGGGCCTCGTTGAGCTCCTATAATTCACCCCTCCACTTT	CASSWASLSSYNSPLHF
.	TRBV7-8	TRBJ2-3	TRBD2	17	TGTGCCAGCAGCTGGGGACTAGCCTCTAGGATTGGAGATACGCAGTATTTT	CASSWGLASRIGDTQYF
.	TRBV9	TRBJ2-5	.	14	TGTGCCAGCAGCGTAGGTCACCCCGGGGAGACCCAGTACTTC	CASSVGHPGETQYF